Sequencing of this TCR beta chain was carried out in a study of radiotherapy plus CTLA-4 blockade in lung cancer. Sequenced by immunoSEQ multiplex PCR; TCRdb stores in-frame clones only, minus some. The profile shows tens of thousands of clones, around 80% of them singletons. The TCR sequence derives from a human donor with non-small cell lung cancer who had a complete response to radiotherapy plus ipilimumab. The sample was peripheral blood, taken from a patient treated with radiotherapy plus ipilimumab.

CDR3 bases: TGTGCCTGGAGTTCGCCCTCAGGGTGCGGAAATTCACCCCTCCACTTT. Translated, it gives CAWSSPSGCGNSPLHF. V is TRBV30 and J is TRBJ1-6, with a tentative D call TRBD1 (5 bases). Germline CDR1 GTSNPN, CDR2 SVGIG (reference sequence). The CDR3 spans 16 residues. V lost 2 bases and J lost 7, with 18 bases in between.